This note documents a single T cell receptor beta chain sequence. The data were produced by immunoSEQ multiplex PCR, yet TCRdb's version contains in-frame clones alone and is incomplete. The repertoire consists of about 99,000 clones, with about 91% occurring once and the leading ten covering around 2%. This sample is part of a study of blood T cell repertoires in COVID-19. The germline V gene encodes CDR1 LGHDT and CDR2 YNNKEL (reference sequence). The CDR3 loop spans 13 amino acids. V lost 1 base to trimming and J lost 9 bases, with 7 bases between them. This TCR was recovered from a man aged 45-65 years with COVID-19, enrolled during active disease. The rearrangement joins TRBV3-1 (or the pseudogene TRBV3-2) to TRBJ1-6; D not certain. Sequencing used peripheral blood. The chain's CDR3 is CASSQGLISPLHF. CDR3 sequence (DNA): TGTGCCAGCAGCCAAGGTCTTATTTCACCCCTCCACTTT.